A selection of T cell receptor beta chains follows, all from one sample in a study of response to subunit inactivated influenza vaccine. TCRdb re-derived calls from the RT-PCR reads in MiXCR, one entry per CDR3 protein. The repertoire includes approximately 230,000 distinct CDR3 sequences, over 9% of them detected once, and about 7.8% sits in the top ten. Sequences were derived from non-naive T cells sorted from PBMCs, sampled approximately 15 days before vaccination. The receptor source for this set is a man aged 50-59 years who received an inactivated influenza vaccine. Each CDR3 is given with its conserved first and last residue.

cdr3_aa	v_call	j_call
CASSPKADRTTGELFF	TRBV7-9	TRBJ2-2
CASSTSRGAEGEQYF	TRBV11-1	TRBJ2-7
CASSQVAGYEQYF	TRBV14	TRBJ2-7
CAWSSTPANSPLHF	TRBV30	TRBJ1-6
CSASRQDSTDTQYF	TRBV20-1	TRBJ2-3
CASSLFGGSSVSYEQYF	TRBV28	TRBJ2-7
CASSDEIWGTEAFF	TRBV4-2	TRBJ1-1
CASSRGPDSPLHF	TRBV7-2	TRBJ1-6
CASSFRDRGYNEQFF	TRBV7-8	TRBJ2-1
CASSQDRDVEAFF	TRBV4-3	TRBJ1-1
CASSLAGTSGGTQYF	TRBV12-3/TRBV12-4	TRBJ2-3
CASSIWTGEEQYF	TRBV28	TRBJ2-7
CASSHTVNVRTGELFF	TRBV3-1	TRBJ2-2
CASRYGTSTDTQYF	TRBV12-3/TRBV12-4	TRBJ2-3
CASGPGGTNTGELFF	TRBV11-2	TRBJ2-2
CASSFRGDDTQYF	TRBV5-5	TRBJ2-3
CASTGGGGTPSYNEQFF	TRBV25-1	TRBJ2-1
CSARDAGGGQPQHF	TRBV20-1	TRBJ1-5
CASSPPTGAGQPQHF	TRBV18	TRBJ1-5
CSARPRRVNQPQHF	TRBV20-1	TRBJ1-5
CSATDRGVNEQYF	TRBV20-1	TRBJ2-7
CASSLGTGGASYEQYF	TRBV11-2	TRBJ2-7
CASSQLDGRTDTQYF	TRBV5-5	TRBJ2-3
CASSFFDNEQFF	TRBV7-2	TRBJ2-1
CASSLRENSPLHF	TRBV12-3/TRBV12-4	TRBJ1-6
CASSPTGLGVTDTQYF	TRBV28	TRBJ2-3
CASTYREGRTEAFF	TRBV2	TRBJ1-1
CASSLAQSSYNSPLHF	TRBV5-1	TRBJ1-6
CASSLVIAGSEQFF	TRBV12-3/TRBV12-4	TRBJ2-1
CASSLGPTPGGELFF	TRBV11-2	TRBJ2-2
CASSLGGGQKEKLFF	TRBV11-2	TRBJ1-4
CASSLARPPRDTQYF	TRBV7-2	TRBJ2-3
CSASPLADRALTDTQYF	TRBV20-1	TRBJ2-3
CASSRDRGPSGANVLTF	TRBV6-2/TRBV6-3	TRBJ2-6
CASSARRWQSASYEQYF	TRBV28	TRBJ2-7
CASRPTVSSYNEQFF	TRBV7-8	TRBJ2-1
CSARTRGQGARGYTF	TRBV20-1	TRBJ1-2
CASSWRGAGTEAFF	TRBV7-2	TRBJ1-1
CASSLDGAGGFYNSPLHF	TRBV11-2	TRBJ1-6
CASSEEGLEQYF	TRBV2	TRBJ2-7
CSASGTGGEQYF	TRBV20-1	TRBJ2-7
CSAIKLQGADEAFF	TRBV20-1	TRBJ1-1
CSVGDNGVEAFF	TRBV29-1	TRBJ1-1